The next 13 T cell receptor beta chains were all read from a single sample in a study of OX40 agonist ivuxolimab in advanced cancers. Method: immunoSEQ multiplex PCR; TCRdb's copy keeps in-frame clones and lacks some. The table records roughly 41,000 clones, approximately 86% of them present only once. Here the sequenced sample was CD4+ or CD8+ T cells sorted from blood, taken in a trial of the OX40 agonist ivuxolimab. These receptors originate from an adult with an advanced solid tumor such as melanoma, head and neck, liver or kidney cancer.

The gene calls are TRBV7-5 and TRBJ2-3; the table's D call, TRBD1, has no DNA check behind it. TRBV7-5 is a recognized pseudogene. The CDR3 has 16 amino acids. CDR3 nucleotide sequence: TGTGCCAGCAGCCCGACAGGGGGCGGAAGCACAGATACGCAGTATTTT. Translating it yields CASSPTGGGSTDTQYF.

The chain recombines TRBV6-5 with TRBJ1-2; TRBD1 might be the D (5 bases). The CDR3 covers 14 residues. Trimming cost V 2 bases and J 4 bases, with 11 bases left between them. Per the germline V gene, CDR1 is MNHEY and CDR2 is SVGAGI. The CDR3 sequence is CASSYRDSSYGYTF. The CDR3 nucleotides are TGTGCCAGCAGTTACCGGGACTCCAGCTATGGCTACACCTTC.

The rearrangement uses TRBV28 and TRBJ2-5; 7 positions match TRBD2. This CDR3 comprises 14 residues. Germline trimming cut 5 bases from V and 3 bases from J; bases unmatched to any gene: 6. The germline V gene encodes CDR1 MDHEN and CDR2 SYDVKM. The CDR3 DNA reads as TGTGCCAGCAGTCCGTTAAGCGGGGAAGAGACCCAGTACTTC. Amino acids: CASSPLSGEETQYF.

This clone was detected once. The chain joins TRBV5-6 to TRBJ2-3; the D gene is possibly TRBD1 (6 bases). V gave up 7 bases and J gave up 4 bases, with 13 bases separating them. The length of the CDR3 is 13 residues. Germline CDR1 is SGHDT and CDR2 is YYEEEE. CDR3 sequence (DNA): TGTGCCAGCGGGGCCGAGGGGGCAGATACGCAGTATTTT. Residues: CASGAEGADTQYF.

This CDR3 reads CASSQWQGETQYF. The CDR3 DNA follows: TGCGCCAGCAGCCAATGGCAGGGCGAGACCCAGTACTTC. V usage is TRBV4-3 and J usage is TRBJ2-5, with D perhaps matching TRBD1 (5 bases). Germline V gives CDR1 LGHNA, CDR2 YSLEER. The CDR3 totals 13 residues. Trimming stripped 2 bases from V and 5 bases from J, with 9 bases between.

The rearrangement joins TRBV27 to TRBJ2-3, with D tentatively TRBD2 (6 bases). The V end lost 3 bases, the J end lost 3 bases, and 13 bases lay between the germline ends. Germline V gene lookup returns CDR1 MNHEY and CDR2 SMNVEV (reference sequence). The CDR3 is 15 amino acids. The CDR3 spells CASSFGWGETDTQYF. For the CDR3, the DNA is TGTGCCAGCAGTTTTGGGTGGGGGGAAACAGATACGCAGTATTTT.

The chain joins TRBV29-1 to TRBJ2-3; D call uncertain. CDR3 size: 14 residues. V lost 5 bases and J lost 0, with 12 bases in between. The germline CDR1 and CDR2 sequences are SQVTM and ANQGSEA. Written as DNA, the CDR3 is TGCAGCGTTTTTGCCTCAGATAGCACAGATACGCAGTATTTT. Translation: CSVFASDSTDTQYF.

V is TRBV6-5 and J is TRBJ1-1, with no clear D. The CDR3 runs 13 residues. Trimming cost V 0 bases and J 6 bases, with 8 bases left between them. Per the germline V gene, CDR1 is MNHEY and CDR2 is SVGAGI. DNA of the CDR3: TGTGCCAGCAGTTACTCGTTTAGGCCTGAAGCTTTCTTT. Its protein is CASSYSFRPEAFF.

In this sample, this clone turned up a few times. V is TRBV10-1 and J is TRBJ2-3, with D possibly TRBD2 on 7 matching bases. The CDR3 runs 14 residues. V lost 3 bases, J lost 5 bases, and 12 bases lay in between. Germline CDR1 and CDR2: WNHNN and SYGVQD (reference sequence). The CDR3: CASSDGGARDTQYF. The CDR3 DNA follows: TGCGCCAGCAGTGATGGGGGGGCGAGAGATACGCAGTATTTT.

The CDR3 DNA follows: TGTGCCAGCAGTTACGAGAGGACAGGCGACTACGAGCAGTACTTC. Translation gives CASSYERTGDYEQYF. This rearrangement joins TRBV6-6 to TRBJ2-7; 7 bases align to TRBD1. The CDR3 totals 15 residues. V trimming: 2 bases; J trimming: 3 bases; junction bases outside the gene matches: 7. Germline CDR1 and CDR2: MNHNY and SVGAGI (reference sequence).

A few counts support this clone. V usage is TRBV19 and J usage is TRBJ2-1, with a possible D match to TRBD1 (5 bases). Per germline, CDR1 LNHDA and CDR2 SQIVND (reference sequence). V dropped 5 bases and J dropped 10 bases, with 12 bases sitting between them. The CDR3 spans 12 residues. The CDR3 sequence is CASSVPGFEQFF. The DNA for the CDR3 is TGTGCCAGTAGTGTACCAGGGTTCGAGCAGTTCTTC.

The chain couples TRBV6-1 to TRBJ2-5, with D uncertain. Germline-derived CDR1 and CDR2 are MNHNS and SASEGT. The germline V and J ends were trimmed by 2 bases and 4 bases, with 17 bases remaining between them. The CDR3 consists of 16 residues. CDR3 sequence: CASSEYPLVPRETQYF. The CDR3 DNA follows: TGTGCCAGCAGTGAATACCCATTAGTTCCAAGAGAGACCCAGTACTTC.

This rearrangement joins TRBV7-3 to TRBJ2-3, with 7 nucleotides matching TRBD2. The CDR3 contains 15 residues. From germline, CDR1 is SGHTA and CDR2 FQGTGA. The V and J ends lost 1 base and 5 bases, in that order; junction bases with no gene match: 6. The CDR3 nucleotides are TGTGCCAGCAGCTTAAGCGGGGGTTTAATAGATACGCAGTATTTT. Translated, it gives CASSLSGGLIDTQYF.